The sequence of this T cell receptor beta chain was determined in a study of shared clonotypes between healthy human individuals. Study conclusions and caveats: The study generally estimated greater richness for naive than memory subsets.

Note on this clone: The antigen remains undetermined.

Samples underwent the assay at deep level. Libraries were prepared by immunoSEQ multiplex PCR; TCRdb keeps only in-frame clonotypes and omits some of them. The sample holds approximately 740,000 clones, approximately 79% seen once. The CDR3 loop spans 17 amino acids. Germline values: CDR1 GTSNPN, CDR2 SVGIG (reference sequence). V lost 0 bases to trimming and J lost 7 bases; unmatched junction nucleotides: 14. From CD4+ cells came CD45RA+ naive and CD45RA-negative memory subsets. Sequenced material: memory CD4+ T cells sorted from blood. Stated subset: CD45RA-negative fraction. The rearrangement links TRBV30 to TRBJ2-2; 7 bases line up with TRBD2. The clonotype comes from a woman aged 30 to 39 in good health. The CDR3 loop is CAWSVRLLAPAGGELFF. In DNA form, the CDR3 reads TGTGCCTGGAGTGTACGTTTACTAGCGCCGGCGGGCGGGGAGCTGTTTTTT.